The clone carrying this T cell receptor (beta chain) was recorded once. Constant-segment primers were used for 5'RACE, and the resulting TCR alpha and TCR beta cDNA libraries carried sample barcodes and UMIs. TCRdb recomputed calls from the 5' RACE reads with MiXCR, one row per CDR3 protein. The sample lists some 490,000 distinct CDR3 sequences, roughly 20% occurring once. The CDR3 runs 14 residues. The germline V gene has CDR1 SGHTA and CDR2 FQGNSA. V dropped 5 bases and J dropped 8; count of bases not matched to a gene: 6. These data come from a study of T-cell memory formation after mild COVID-19. The chain is built from TRBV7-2 and TRBJ2-1; 10 bases agree with TRBD2. The sequence derives from an adult woman who had mild COVID-19 (a few samples of this study predate the infection). Cell type and time point are not known. The sample taken for sequencing was PBMCs or a T cell subset sorted from them (not recorded which). CDR3 loop: CASSRSGGVDEQFF. CDR3 coding DNA: TGTGCCAGCAGCCGGAGCGGGGGGGTTGATGAGCAGTTCTTC.